Shown below are 27 T cell receptor beta chains from a single sample sequenced in a study of CD4 and CD8 cells across lung adenocarcinoma regions. TCRdb independently ran MiXCR on the PCR reads; one entry per CDR3 protein. This sample carries roughly 18,000 distinct CDR3 sequences, more than 45% of them seen once, and the ten largest clones take 55%. The sequenced sample was CD8+ T cells from the center of a lung tumor. The receptor set was obtained from a female donor with lung adenocarcinoma. The CD4 and CD8 labels of this study may be unreliable.

This clonotype was detected only a few times. The chain employs TRBV7-2 and TRBJ2-3; D remains unclear. V dropped 2 bases and J dropped 0 bases, with 12 bases sitting between them. Germline CDR1 and CDR2: SGHTA and FQGNSA. The CDR3 is 16 residues long. The CDR3 loop is CASSLPITRSTDTQYF. CDR3 coding DNA: TGTGCCAGCAGCTTACCCATTACGAGAAGCACAGATACGCAGTATTTT.

The V and J genes are TRBV6-5 and TRBJ2-3, with unresolved D. Germline V gene data show CDR1 as MNHEY and CDR2 as SVGAGI. This CDR3 is built from 11 residues. The V gene lost 5 bases and the J gene lost 9 bases, with 9 bases spanning the gap. The CDR3 bases are TGTGCCAGCAGTCACAAAGAGACGCAGTATTTT. It is translated as CASSHKETQYF.

Remarks on this clonotype: One end of the junction is discordant with germline, which a read error may explain. The chain is built from TRBV6-5 and TRBJ2-2; TRBD2 matches at 7 bases. The CDR3 sequence is 18 residues long. Germline loops: CDR1 MNHEY, CDR2 SVGAGI. Here the CDR3 reads CASSYSRGGSGSYGELFF. The CDR3 coding sequence is TGTGCCAGCAGTTACTCGAGGGGCGGGAGTGGGTCCTACGGGGAGCTGTTTTTC.

This chain joins TRBV3-1 and TRBJ2-5; no clear D. The ends were cut back, 1 base at V and 5 bases at J, with 11 bases in the middle. The CDR3 consists of 14 residues. Germline V CDR1 and CDR2: LGHDT, YNNKEL (reference sequence). The CDR3 DNA reads TGTGCCAGCAGCCAAGGGGAAGGGTACGAGACCCAGTACTTC. It codes for CASSQGEGYETQYF.

J is TRBJ1-5 and V is TRBV6-1; TRBD1 matches at 7 bases. This CDR3 comprises 14 residues. V was clipped by 7 bases and J by 5 bases; unmatched bases: 8. From germline, CDR1 is MNHNS and CDR2 SASEGT. The CDR3 protein is CASTSGQSDQPQHF. As DNA, the CDR3 is TGTGCCAGCACCTCGGGACAGAGCGATCAGCCCCAGCATTTT.

Note on this clonotype: A junction boundary mismatches the germline segment, possibly from a read error. The gene calls are TRBV25-1 and TRBJ2-5, with a possible D match to TRBD2 (6 bases). The V gene's germline CDR1 is MGHDK and CDR2 SYGVNS. The CDR3 length is 16 residues. The CDR3 nucleotides read TGTGCCAGCAGGGGACGGGGGTCTTCTAGCCAAGAGACGCAGTACTTC. Translation: CASRGRGSSSQETQYF.

This clonotype was detected many times. The chain has TRBV7-2 and TRBJ2-3; D is undetermined. Per germline, CDR1 SGHTA and CDR2 FQGNSA. The CDR3 consists of 12 residues. Deletions cut 3 bases from V and 0 bases from J, with 1 base between. CDR3 protein: CASSFSTDTQYF. In nucleotides, the CDR3 is TGTGCCAGCAGCTTTAGCACAGATACGCAGTATTTT.

This clonotype appeared a few times. V is TRBV6-1 and J is TRBJ1-1; D call uncertain. CDR1 is MNHNS, CDR2 SASEGT, per germline. The CDR3 is 15 amino acids. V lost 5 bases to trimming and J lost 1 base, with 14 bases between them. CDR3 in amino acids: CASSPPYSPNTEAFF. CDR3 bases: TGTGCCAGCAGTCCCCCTTACAGCCCGAACACTGAAGCTTTCTTT.

This clonotype was counted only a few times. The chain recombines TRBV6-1 with TRBJ2-3; D uncertain. The CDR3 contains 12 residues. Germline V gives CDR1 MNHNS, CDR2 SASEGT. V lost 6 bases, J lost 0 bases, and 4 bases lay in between. CDR3 sequence (DNA): TGTGCCAGCAGCAGTAGCACAGATACGCAGTATTTT. It codes for CASSSSTDTQYF.

The chain joins TRBV18 to TRBJ1-2, with 9 nucleotides matching TRBD1. The CDR3 consists of 15 residues. Germline lookup yields CDR1 KGHSH and CDR2 LQKENI. The V gene end was trimmed by 5 bases and the J gene end by 2 bases; junction bases not matched to a gene: 6. The CDR3 nucleotides read TGTGCCAGCTCATCGGGGACAGGGAGCAACTATGGCTACACCTTC. Residues: CASSSGTGSNYGYTF.

With respect to this clonotype: Mismatch with germline at one junction end may stem from a read error. The J gene is TRBJ2-3, the V gene TRBV27, with D perhaps TRBD2 (7 bases). The end of the DNA is better explained by TRBJ2-5, so the J call may be wrong. The germline V gene has CDR1 MNHEY and CDR2 SMNVEV (reference sequence). There are 16 residues in the CDR3. This chain's CDR3 is CASTGCGGTSQDTQYF. CDR3 coding DNA: TGTGCCAGCACGGGGTGCGGGGGCACTAGCCAAGATACCCAGTACTTC.

The V gene is TRBV10-2, the J gene TRBJ2-1; 8 positions agree with TRBD2. CDR1 and CDR2 from the germline V gene are WSHSY and SAAADI. There are 15 residues in the CDR3. The V gene end was trimmed by 3 bases and the J gene end by 3 bases; junction bases not matched to a gene: 4. CDR3 DNA: TGCGCCAGCAGTGACAGAGCGGGGGACTACAATGAGCAGTTCTTC. The encoded protein is CASSDRAGDYNEQFF.

A word on this clonotype: A read error may account for a junction end that differs from germline. The genes are TRBV10-2 and TRBJ2-4; D is perhaps TRBD1 or TRBD2 (7 bases each). In germline, CDR1 is WSHSY, CDR2 SAAADI. The CDR3 is 16 residues long. CDR3 sequence (DNA): TGCGCCAGCGGTGATCCAGGGGGGGGGGCGAAAGAGATCCAGTACTTC. It specifies CASGDPGGGAKEIQYF.

V is TRBV10-3 and J is TRBJ2-5; unclear D gene. Gene TRBJ2-3 matches the end of the DNA better, so the J call may be wrong. CDR3 length: 13 amino acids. Germline CDR1 ENHRY, CDR2 SYGVKD. CDR3 loop: CATLSPFQETQYF. CDR3 nucleotides: TGTGCCACCCTCTCCCCCTTCCAAGAGACGCAGTATTTT.

In this sample, this clonotype turned up many times. The CDR3 loop is CASSFTGGAETQYF. As DNA, the CDR3 is TGTGCCAGCAGCTTTACAGGGGGCGCAGAGACCCAGTACTTC. The chain joins TRBV7-2 to TRBJ2-1; TRBD1 aligns across 9 bases. The last part of the DNA fits TRBJ2-5 better; the J call may be wrong. The CDR3 has 14 amino acids. Germline V gene data show CDR1 as SGHTA and CDR2 as FQGNSA.

The chain recombines TRBV18 with TRBJ1-4; D call uncertain. Trimming removed 5 bases at V and 6 bases at J, with 16 bases between. The CDR3 consists of 15 residues. Germline CDR1 KGHSH, CDR2 LQKENI. The CDR3 coding sequence is TGTGCCAGCTCAGCCCTCCCCACGGGAGATGAAAAACTGTTTTTT. This gives the protein CASSALPTGDEKLFF.

The chain uses TRBV6-1 and TRBJ2-5; D is ambiguous. The J call is in doubt because the DNA end fits TRBJ2-1 better. The CDR3 is 12 residues long. Germline lookup yields CDR1 MNHNS and CDR2 SASEGT. The CDR3 is CASATGQREQFF. The CDR3, as DNA: TGTGCCAGCGCAACGGGTCAACGGGAGCAGTTCTTC.

The chain uses TRBV6-5 and TRBJ2-2, with D tentatively TRBD1 or TRBD2 (5 bases each). Germline-derived CDR1 and CDR2 are MNHEY and SVGAGI. V shed 2 bases and J shed 16 bases, with 32 bases lying between them. The CDR3 is 18 amino acids. Here the CDR3 reads CASSYAPWQGVNTGAQFF. The CDR3 DNA is TGTGCCAGCAGTTACGCCCCTTGGCAGGGTGTGAACACCGGGGCGCAGTTTTTT.

The chain employs TRBV6-2 or TRBV6-3 and TRBJ2-2; no clear D. Looked up from germline, CDR1 is MNHEY and CDR2 is SVGEGT. V was cut by 1 base and J by 1 base, with 4 bases left in between. The CDR3 totals 14 residues. Here the CDR3 DNA reads TGTGCCAGCAGTTACTTGGAGAACACCGGGGAGCTGTTTTTT. It yields the protein CASSYLENTGELFF.

With respect to this clonotype: The junction and the germline gene differ at one end; a read error may be behind it. The rearrangement links TRBV10-1 to TRBJ2-2; 10 nucleotides align to TRBD2. The end of the DNA is better explained by TRBJ2-3, so the J call may be wrong. Per germline, CDR1 WNHNN and CDR2 SYGVQD (reference sequence). The CDR3 covers 19 residues. In DNA, the CDR3 is TGCGCCAGCAGCTTCCCCGGGACTAGCGAGACTGTGAGCACAGATAAGCAGTATTTT. Its translation is CASSFPGTSETVSTDKQYF.

This clonotype is medium-sized (0.01 to 0.1%). This chain links TRBV25-1 with TRBJ2-3; TRBD2 agrees at 12 bases. The CDR3 spans 16 residues. V gave up 1 base and J gave up 3 bases; unmatched junction bases: 2. CDR1 MGHDK and CDR2 SYGVNS come from the germline V gene. This chain's CDR3 is CASSESLAGGTDTQYF. For the CDR3, the DNA is TGTGCCAGCAGTGAATCACTAGCGGGGGGAACAGATACGCAGTATTTT.

The chain joins TRBV4-1 to TRBJ2-5; TRBD1 matches at 7 bases. The end of the DNA is better explained by TRBJ2-7, so the J call may be wrong. This CDR3 is built from 14 residues. CDR1 is MGHRA and CDR2 is YSYEKL in the germline V gene. The CDR3 sequence is CASSLTTGSYEQYF. The CDR3 nucleotides are TGCGCCAGCAGCCTTACGACAGGGTCCTACGAGCAGTACTTC.

The J gene is TRBJ2-3, the V gene TRBV29-1; D ambiguous. Per the germline V gene, CDR1 is SQVTM and CDR2 is ANQGSEA. The CDR3 totals 11 residues. The V and J ends lost 7 bases and 4 bases respectively, with 9 bases between them. In nucleotides, the CDR3 is TGCAGCGCAGGACCGTCAGATACGCAGTATTTT. Translation gives CSAGPSDTQYF.

The chain recombines TRBV20-1 with TRBJ2-3; 8 bases align to TRBD2. The J call is in doubt because the DNA end fits TRBJ2-5 better. Germline V CDR1 and CDR2: DFQATT, SNEGSKA (reference sequence). The CDR3 loop spans 14 amino acids. Here the CDR3 reads CGGSGGGDADTQYF. The CDR3 DNA reads as TGCGGGGGGAGCGGGGGAGGGGACGCAGATACCCAGTACTTC.

This clonotype was counted many times. The chain joins TRBV27 to TRBJ1-1; D uncertain. Deletions cut 3 bases from V and 1 base from J, with 6 bases between. The CDR3 totals 13 residues. Germline-derived CDR1 and CDR2 are MNHEY and SMNVEV (reference sequence). The CDR3: CASSFSWNTEAFF. The DNA for the CDR3 is TGTGCCAGCAGTTTTAGCTGGAACACTGAAGCTTTCTTT.

This chain uses TRBV6-1 with TRBJ2-5, with a weak D call TRBD1 (5 bases). Germline V gene sequence: CDR1 MNHNS, CDR2 SASEGT. The V gene lost 6 bases and the J gene lost 4 bases, with 12 bases spanning the gap. This CDR3 spans 13 amino acids. As DNA, the CDR3 is TGTGCCAGCAGACGTGGGGCAGGAGAGACCCAGTACTTC. Residues: CASRRGAGETQYF.

Worth noting for this clonotype: The missing conserved phenylalanine or tryptophan at the end of this CDR3 makes a read error likely. The DNA is omitted, as the CDR3 cannot be located on it reliably, and the CDR3 follows TCRdb's listing. The chain links TRBV7-1 to TRBJ2-1. TRBV7-1 is an ORF for which the function is uncertain. The CDR3 extends over 8 residues, inclusive of both ends. The CDR3 region is CAQQLIES.